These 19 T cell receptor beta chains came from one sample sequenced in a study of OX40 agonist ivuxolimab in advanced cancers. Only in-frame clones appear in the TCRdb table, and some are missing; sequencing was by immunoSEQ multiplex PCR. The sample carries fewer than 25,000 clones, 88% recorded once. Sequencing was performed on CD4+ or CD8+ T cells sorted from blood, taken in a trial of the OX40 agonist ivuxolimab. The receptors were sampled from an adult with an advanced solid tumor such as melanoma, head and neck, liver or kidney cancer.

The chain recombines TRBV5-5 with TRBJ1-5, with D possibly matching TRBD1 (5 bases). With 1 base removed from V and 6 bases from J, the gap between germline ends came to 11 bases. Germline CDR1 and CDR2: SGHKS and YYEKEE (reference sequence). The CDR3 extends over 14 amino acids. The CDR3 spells CASSLLGAGQPQHF. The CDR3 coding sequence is TGTGCCAGCAGCTTGTTAGGGGCCGGTCAGCCCCAGCATTTT.

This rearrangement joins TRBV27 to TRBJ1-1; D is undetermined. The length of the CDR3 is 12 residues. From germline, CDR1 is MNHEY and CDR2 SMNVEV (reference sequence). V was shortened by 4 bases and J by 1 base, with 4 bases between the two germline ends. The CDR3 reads CASSSENTEAFF. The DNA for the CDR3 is TGTGCCAGCAGTTCCGAGAACACTGAAGCTTTCTTT.

The CDR3 loop is CAWSLGQSNQPQHF. CDR3 DNA: TGTGCCTGGAGTCTTGGACAGAGCAATCAGCCCCAGCATTTT. The chain recombines TRBV30 with TRBJ1-5; possible D gene TRBD1, 6 bases. The CDR3 is made up of 14 amino acids. CDR1 is GTSNPN and CDR2 is SVGIG in the germline V gene (reference sequence). Trimming pared 2 bases from V and 1 base from J, leaving 9 bases between.

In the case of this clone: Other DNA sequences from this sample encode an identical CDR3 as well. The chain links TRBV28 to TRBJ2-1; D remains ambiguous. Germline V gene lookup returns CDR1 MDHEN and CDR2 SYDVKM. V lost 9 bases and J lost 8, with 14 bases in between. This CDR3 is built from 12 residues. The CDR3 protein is CASTPRVHEQFF. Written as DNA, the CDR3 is TGTGCCAGTACCCCAAGGGTACATGAGCAGTTCTTC.

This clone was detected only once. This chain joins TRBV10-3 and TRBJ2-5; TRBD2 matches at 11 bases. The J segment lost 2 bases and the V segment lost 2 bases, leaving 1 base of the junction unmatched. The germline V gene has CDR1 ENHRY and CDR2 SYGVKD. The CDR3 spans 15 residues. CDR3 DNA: TGTGCCATCAGTGAGAGACTAGCGGGGCAAGAGACCCAGTACTTC. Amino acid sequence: CAISERLAGQETQYF.

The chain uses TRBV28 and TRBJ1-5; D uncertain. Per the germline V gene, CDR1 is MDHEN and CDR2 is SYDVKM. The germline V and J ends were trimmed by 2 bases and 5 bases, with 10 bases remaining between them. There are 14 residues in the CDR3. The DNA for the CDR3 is TGTGCCAGCAGTTTAGCGTCGGACTATCAGCCCCAGCATTTT. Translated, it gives CASSLASDYQPQHF. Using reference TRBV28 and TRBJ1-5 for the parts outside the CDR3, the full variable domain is DVKVTQSSRYLVKRTGEKVFLECVQDMDHENMFWYRQDPGLGLRLIYFSYDVKMKEKGDIPEGYSVSREKKERFSLILESASTNQTSMYLCASSLASDYQPQHFGDGTRLSIL.

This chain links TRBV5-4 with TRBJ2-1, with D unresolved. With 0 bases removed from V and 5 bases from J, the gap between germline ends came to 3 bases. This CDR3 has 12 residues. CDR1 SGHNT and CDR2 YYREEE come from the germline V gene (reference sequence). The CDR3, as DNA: TGTGCCAGCAGCTTGGTGGACAATGAGCAGTTCTTC. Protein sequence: CASSLVDNEQFF.

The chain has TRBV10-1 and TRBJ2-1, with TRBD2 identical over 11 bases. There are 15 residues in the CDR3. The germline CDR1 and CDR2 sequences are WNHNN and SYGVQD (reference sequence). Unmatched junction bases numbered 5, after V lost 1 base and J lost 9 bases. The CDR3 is CASSEFRLAGTEQFF. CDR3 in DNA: TGCGCCAGCAGTGAGTTTCGACTAGCGGGAACTGAGCAGTTCTTC.

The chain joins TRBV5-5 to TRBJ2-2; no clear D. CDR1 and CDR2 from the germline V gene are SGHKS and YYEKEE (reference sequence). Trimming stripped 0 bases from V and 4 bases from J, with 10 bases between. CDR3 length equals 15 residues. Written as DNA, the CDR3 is TGTGCCAGCAGCTTGGTGGAACAGCCCACCGGGGAGCTGTTTTTT. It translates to CASSLVEQPTGELFF.

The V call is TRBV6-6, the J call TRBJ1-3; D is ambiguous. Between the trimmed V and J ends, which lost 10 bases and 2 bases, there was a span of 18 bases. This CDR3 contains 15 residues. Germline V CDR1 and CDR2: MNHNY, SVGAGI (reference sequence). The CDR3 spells CATKNTRSPGNTIYF. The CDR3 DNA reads TGTGCCACCAAAAATACACGATCACCTGGAAACACCATATATTTT.

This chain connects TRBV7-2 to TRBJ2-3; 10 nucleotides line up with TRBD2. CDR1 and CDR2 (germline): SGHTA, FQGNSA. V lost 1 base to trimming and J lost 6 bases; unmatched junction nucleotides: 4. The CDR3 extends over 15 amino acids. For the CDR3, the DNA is TGTGCCAGCAGCTTAGGTCGAGCGGGAGGGGATACGCAGTATTTT. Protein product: CASSLGRAGGDTQYF. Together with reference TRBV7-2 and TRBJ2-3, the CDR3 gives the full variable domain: GAGVSQSPSNKVTEKGKDVELRCDPISGHTALYWYRQSLGQGLEFLIYFQGNSAPDKSGLPSDRFSAERTGGSVSTLTIQRTQQEDSAVYLCASSLGRAGGDTQYFGPGTRLTVL.

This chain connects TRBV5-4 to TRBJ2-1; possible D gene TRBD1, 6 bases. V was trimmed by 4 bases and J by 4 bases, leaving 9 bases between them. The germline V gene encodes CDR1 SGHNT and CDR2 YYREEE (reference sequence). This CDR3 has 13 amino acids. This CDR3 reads CASSGGNYNEQFF. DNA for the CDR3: TGTGCCAGCAGCGGGGGCAATTACAATGAGCAGTTCTTC. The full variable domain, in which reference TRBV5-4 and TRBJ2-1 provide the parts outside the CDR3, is ETGVTQSPTHLIKTRGQQVTLRCSSQSGHNTVSWYQQALGQGPQFIFQYYREEENGRGNFPPRFSGLQFPNYSSELNVNALELDDSALYLCASSGGNYNEQFFGPGTRLTVL.

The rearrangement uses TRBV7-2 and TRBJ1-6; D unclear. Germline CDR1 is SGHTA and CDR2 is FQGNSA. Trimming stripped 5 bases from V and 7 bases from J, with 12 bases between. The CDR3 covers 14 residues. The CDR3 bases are TGTGCCAGCAGCCACCGGGAATTAAATTCACCCCTCCACTTT. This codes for CASSHRELNSPLHF.

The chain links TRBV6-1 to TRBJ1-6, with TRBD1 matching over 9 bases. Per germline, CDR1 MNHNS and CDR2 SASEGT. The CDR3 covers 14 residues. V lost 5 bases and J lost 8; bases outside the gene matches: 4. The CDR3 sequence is CASSPGTGYSPLHF. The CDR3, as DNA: TGTGCCAGCAGTCCGGGGACAGGGTATTCACCCCTCCACTTT.

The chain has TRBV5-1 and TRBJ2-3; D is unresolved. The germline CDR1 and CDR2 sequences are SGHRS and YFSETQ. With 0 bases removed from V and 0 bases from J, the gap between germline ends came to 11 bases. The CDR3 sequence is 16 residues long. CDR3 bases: TGCGCCAGCAGCTTGGGGGGAAATCCTAGCACAGATACGCAGTATTTT. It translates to CASSLGGNPSTDTQYF.

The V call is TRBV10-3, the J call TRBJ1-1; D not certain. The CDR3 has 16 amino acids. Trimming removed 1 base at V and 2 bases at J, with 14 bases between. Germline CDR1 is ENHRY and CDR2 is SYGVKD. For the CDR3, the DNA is TGTGCCATCAGTGAGTGGACCCGTTCAGTTAACACTGAAGCTTTCTTT. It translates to CAISEWTRSVNTEAFF.

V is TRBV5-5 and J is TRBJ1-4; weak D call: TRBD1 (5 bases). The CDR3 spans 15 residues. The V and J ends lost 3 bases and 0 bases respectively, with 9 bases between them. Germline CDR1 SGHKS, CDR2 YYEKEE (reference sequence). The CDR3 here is CASSSTGATNEKLFF. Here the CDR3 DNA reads TGTGCCAGCAGCTCTACGGGGGCAACTAATGAAAAACTGTTTTTT.

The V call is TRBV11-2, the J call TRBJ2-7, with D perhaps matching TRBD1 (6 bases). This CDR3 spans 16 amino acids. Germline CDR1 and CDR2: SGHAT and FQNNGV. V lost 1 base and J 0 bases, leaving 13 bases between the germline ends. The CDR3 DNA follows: TGTGCCAGCAGCTTAGTAGGGGGACGGAGCTCCTACGAGCAGTACTTC. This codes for CASSLVGGRSSYEQYF.

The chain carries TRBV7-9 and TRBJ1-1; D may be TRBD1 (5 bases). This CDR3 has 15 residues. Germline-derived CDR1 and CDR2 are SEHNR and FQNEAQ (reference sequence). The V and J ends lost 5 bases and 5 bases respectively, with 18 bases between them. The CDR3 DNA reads TGTGCCAGCAGCCCCATGGGGACCAGAGGGACTGAAGCTTTCTTT. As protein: CASSPMGTRGTEAFF.